The 14 T cell receptor beta chains given below trace back to one sample, sequenced in a study of blood T cells in healthy people across ages. Using a J-beta primer mix together with a sample-barcoded 5' primer, a second PCR was run for roughly 7 to 11 cycles. One entry per CDR3 protein results from TCRdb running MiXCR on the 5' RACE reads. The table shows around 1,900,000 distinct CDR3 sequences, with approximately 40% occurring only once. Source material: blood. The receptors originated from a human donor in good health.

The chain recombines TRBV10-3 with TRBJ2-4; tentative D call: TRBD1 (6 bases). The closer fit of TRBJ2-7 to the DNA end suggests the J call may be wrong. The germline CDR1 and CDR2 sequences are ENHRY and SYGVKD. This CDR3 is built from 13 residues. The CDR3 loop is CAISEGQSNEQYF. The CDR3 DNA reads as TGTGCCATCAGTGAGGGACAGTCCAACGAGCAGTACTTC.

Ten or more counts support this clonotype. The chain employs TRBV29-1 and TRBJ2-1; unclear D gene. Germline-derived CDR1 and CDR2 are SQVTM and ANQGSEA. Trimming stripped 6 bases from V and 9 bases from J, with 12 bases between. This CDR3 region has 11 residues. The CDR3 reads CSVRTLIEQFF. The CDR3 DNA follows: TGCAGCGTCAGGACCCTAATTGAGCAGTTCTTC.

This rearrangement joins TRBV4-1 to TRBJ2-3, with 8 bases matching TRBD2. The trim removed 0 bases at V and 7 bases at J, leaving 9 bases unmatched. The CDR3 loop spans 16 amino acids. CDR1 and CDR2 (germline): MGHRA, YSYEKL. DNA for the CDR3: TGCGCCAGCAGCCAAGACGACGGGGGGGCTATTCATACGCAGTATTTT. Translated: CASSQDDGGAIHTQYF.

This clonotype has a handful of counts. V usage is TRBV29-1 and J usage is TRBJ2-2, with 7 positions matching TRBD1. The length of the CDR3 is 15 residues. The germline V gene encodes CDR1 SQVTM and CDR2 ANQGSEA. V was clipped by 4 bases and J by 0 bases; unmatched bases: 5. The CDR3, as DNA: TGCAGCGTTGGCCGGGGACAGACGAACACCGGGGAGCTGTTTTTT. Its protein is CSVGRGQTNTGELFF.

The gene calls are TRBV10-3 and TRBJ1-1; tentatively, D is TRBD1 (6 bases). V dropped 2 bases and J dropped 6 bases, with 19 bases sitting between them. Germline CDR1 reads ENHRY; CDR2 reads SYGVKD. This CDR3 comprises 16 residues. The CDR3 is CAISEMGGRGRPEAFF. The DNA of the CDR3 is TGTGCCATCAGTGAGATGGGAGGCAGGGGAAGACCTGAAGCTTTCTTT.

This rearrangement joins TRBV12-3 or TRBV12-4 to TRBJ2-1, with 8 bases aligning to TRBD2. CDR3 length: 15 residues. V dropped 5 bases and J dropped 6; count of bases not matched to a gene: 9. CDR3 bases: TGTGCCAGCAGTCAACAACCGGGGGGGGGCAATGAGCAGTTCTTC. It yields the protein CASSQQPGGGNEQFF.

This clonotype has a handful of counts. This sequence joins TRBV7-9 and TRBJ2-1; no definite D call. V was clipped by 5 bases and J by 0 bases, with 8 bases between them. The CDR3 covers 14 residues. Germline V CDR1 and CDR2: SEHNR, FQNEAQ (reference sequence). In DNA, the CDR3 is TGTGCCAGCAGCAACTCGCGCTCCTACAATGAGCAGTTCTTC. Amino acids: CASSNSRSYNEQFF. Full variable domain (outside the CDR3, taken from reference TRBV7-9 and TRBJ2-1): DTGVSQNPRHKITKRGQNVTFRCDPISEHNRLYWYRQTLGQGPEFLTYFQNEAQLEKSRLLSDRFSAERPKGSFSTLEIQRTEQGDSAMYLCASSNSRSYNEQFFGPGTRLTVL.

As to this clonotype: A single base separates this from a much larger clone, so it may be a read error. J is TRBJ2-5 and V is TRBV20-1; no definite D call. Germline V lookup: CDR1 DFQATT, CDR2 SNEGSKA (reference sequence). CDR3 length: 12 amino acids. CDR3 sequence: CSAGDFGETQYF. CDR3 DNA: TGCAGTGCTGGAGACTTCGGCGAGACCCAGTACTTC.

On this clonotype itself: A much larger clone differs by one base, so this may be a read error. This chain connects TRBV29-1 to TRBJ2-1; a possible D gene is TRBD1 (5 bases). V gave up 4 bases and J gave up 10 bases, with 17 bases separating them. The CDR3 runs to 13 residues. Germline CDR1 SQVTM, CDR2 ANQGSEA. The DNA of the CDR3 is TGCAGCGTTGGTGGCAGGGTCTCCTACGAGCAGTTCTTC. It is translated as CSVGGRVSYEQFF.

J is TRBJ2-1 and V is TRBV28; 7 positions agree with TRBD1. Unmatched junction bases numbered 10, after V lost 3 bases and J lost 8 bases. This CDR3 region has 15 residues. The germline V gene has CDR1 MDHEN and CDR2 SYDVKM. CDR3 nucleotide sequence: TGTGCCAGCAGTTTCCGGGACAGTTCTATGCATGAGCAGTTCTTC. Protein: CASSFRDSSMHEQFF.

V is TRBV6-6 and J is TRBJ1-1; D is uncertain. The V and J ends lost 3 bases and 7 bases respectively, with 12 bases between them. Germline CDR1 MNHNY, CDR2 SVGAGI (reference sequence). The CDR3 runs to 13 residues. The CDR3: CASSYSKRGEAFF. In DNA, the CDR3 is TGTGCCAGCAGTTATTCGAAGCGGGGTGAAGCTTTCTTT.

The CDR3, as DNA: TGTGCCACCAGTGATTACGGGGGCCGTGGGGCCAACGTCCTGACTTTC. Translating it yields CATSDYGGRGANVLTF. J is TRBJ2-6 and V is TRBV24-1, with D perhaps assigned TRBD1 or TRBD2 (6 bases each). Trimming shortened V by 2 bases and J by 3 bases, and 10 bases separated the two germline ends. Looked up from germline, CDR1 is KGHDR and CDR2 is SFDVKD. CDR3 length: 16 residues.

The chain recombines TRBV2 with TRBJ2-1, with TRBD2 matching 7 bases. Germline loops: CDR1 SNHLY, CDR2 FYNNEI. Unmatched junction bases numbered 6, after V lost 11 bases and J lost 5 bases. The CDR3 covers 12 residues. CDR3 sequence: CAGLLADNEQFF. DNA of the CDR3: TGTGCCGGGCTTCTAGCGGACAATGAGCAGTTCTTC.

This clonotype was seen a handful of times. V and J are TRBV20-1 and TRBJ1-2; the D is unclear. Germline V CDR1 and CDR2: DFQATT, SNEGSKA (reference sequence). The CDR3 contains 12 residues. V shed 3 bases and J shed 1 base, with 6 bases lying between them. The CDR3 loop is CSASLDNYGYTF. In DNA form, the CDR3 reads TGCAGTGCTAGTTTGGATAACTATGGCTACACCTTC.